This T cell receptor (beta chain) was sequenced in a study of T-cell memory formation after mild COVID-19. TCRdb analysed the 5' RACE reads with MiXCR anew, one entry per CDR3 protein. The data contain hundreds of thousands of distinct CDR3 sequences, about 17% of them singletons. The germline V gene has CDR1 SQVTM and CDR2 ANQGSEA. Trimming took 1 base from V and 7 from J, leaving 10 bases between them. CDR3 length equals 13 residues. The table lists this clonotype with many counts. The V call is TRBV29-1, the J call TRBJ2-2; D might be TRBD2 (5 bases). The sequenced sample consisted of PBMCs or a T cell subset sorted from them (not recorded which). The TCR originated in a man in his late teens or twenties who had mild COVID-19 (a few samples of this study predate the infection). Cell type and time point are not known. The CDR3 region is CSVEGYRGGELFF. CDR3 bases: TGCAGCGTTGAAGGGTACCGGGGCGGGGAGCTGTTTTTT.